Below, 4 T cell receptor beta chains from the same sample are listed, as sequenced in a study of siplizumab effects on memory and regulatory T cells. Data came from immunoSEQ multiplex PCR; TCRdb stores just in-frame clones and leaves some out. In the table there are around 110,000 clones, approximately 94% of which are singletons. The sample comprised non-Treg CD4+ T cells sorted from blood. These receptors came from a human donor in good health.

CDR3 in amino acids: CASRLAEGNSYEQYF. The CDR3 DNA follows: TGTGCCAGCAGATTAGCGGAGGGGAACAGCTACGAGCAGTACTTC. This chain links TRBV2 with TRBJ2-7; D perhaps matches TRBD2 (6 bases). With 6 bases removed from V and 3 bases from J, the gap between germline ends came to 18 bases. Germline CDR1 SNHLY, CDR2 FYNNEI. The CDR3 spans 15 residues.

The chain joins TRBV27 to TRBJ2-4, with TRBD1 matching 8 bases. The V and J ends lost 4 bases and 1 base, in that order; junction bases with no gene match: 3. Germline CDR1 is MNHEY and CDR2 is SMNVEV (reference sequence). The CDR3 loop spans 15 amino acids. CDR3: CASSSGGAAKNIQYF. The CDR3 nucleotides are TGTGCCAGCAGTTCAGGGGGCGCGGCCAAAAACATTCAGTACTTC.

A few counts support this clone. The V gene is TRBV19, the J gene TRBJ1-2; D is uncertain. Germline V gene sequence: CDR1 LNHDA, CDR2 SQIVND (reference sequence). This CDR3 is built from 10 residues. With 5 bases removed from V and 8 bases from J, the gap between germline ends came to 6 bases. CDR3 coding DNA: TGTGCCAGTAGTGGGAGGGGCTACACCTTC. This gives the protein CASSGRGYTF.

The V gene is TRBV5-1, the J gene TRBJ2-7; D unclear. The CDR3 length is 14 residues. V gave up 5 bases and J gave up 3 bases, with 15 bases separating them. Germline lookup yields CDR1 SGHRS and CDR2 YFSETQ. This chain's CDR3 is CASSVWIIGYEQYF. CDR3 coding DNA: TGCGCCAGCAGTGTCTGGATCATCGGCTACGAGCAGTACTTC.